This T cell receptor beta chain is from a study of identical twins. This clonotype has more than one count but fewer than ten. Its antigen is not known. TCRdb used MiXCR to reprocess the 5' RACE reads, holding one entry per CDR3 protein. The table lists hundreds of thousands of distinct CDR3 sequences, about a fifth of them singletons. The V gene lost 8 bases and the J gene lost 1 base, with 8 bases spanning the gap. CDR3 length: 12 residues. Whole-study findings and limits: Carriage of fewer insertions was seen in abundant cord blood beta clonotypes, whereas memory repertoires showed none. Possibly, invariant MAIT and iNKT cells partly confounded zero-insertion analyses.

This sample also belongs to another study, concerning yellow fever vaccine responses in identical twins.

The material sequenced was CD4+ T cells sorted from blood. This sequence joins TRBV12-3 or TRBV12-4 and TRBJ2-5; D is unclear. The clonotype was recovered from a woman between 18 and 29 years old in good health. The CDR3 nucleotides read TGTGCCAGCCGCTCCGTCCAAGAGACCCAGTACTTC. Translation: CASRSVQETQYF.